This TCR beta chain stems from a study of blood T cell repertoires in COVID-19. About the study: Nucleic acid was either cDNA or gDNA, and it came from T cells, B-cell-depleted T cells, or PBMCs.

Sequencing used immunoSEQ multiplex PCR; TCRdb keeps in-frame clones, though not all of them. The table includes approximately 230,000 clones, about 80% detected once. With 4 bases removed from V and 7 bases from J, the gap between germline ends came to 23 bases. Germline V lookup: CDR1 MDHEN, CDR2 SYDVKM. The CDR3 totals 17 residues. Material: peripheral blood. This clonotype was sampled from a man at least 80 years old with acute or convalescent COVID-19. V gene TRBV28 combines with J gene TRBJ2-1, with D maybe TRBD2 (7 bases). The CDR3 DNA reads as TGTGCCAGCAGTTCACCACTCCCCAGGGGCGGGAGAAATGAGCAGTTCTTC. Translation: CASSSPLPRGGRNEQFF.